These 14 T cell receptor beta chains were all obtained from the same sample, sequenced in a study of blood T cell repertoires in COVID-19. TCRdb's copy holds only in-frame clones and misses some; the assay was immunoSEQ multiplex PCR. The sample includes roughly 440,000 clones, about 91% seen only once; the top ten take about 12%. Material: peripheral blood. The receptor set was obtained from a woman aged 45-59 years with COVID-19, enrolled during active disease.

The CDR3 loop reads CASSVDQGSLREQFF. The CDR3 bases are TGTGCCAGCAGCGTCGACCAGGGAAGTCTGCGTGAGCAGTTCTTC. The J gene is TRBJ2-1, the V gene TRBV9, with a possible D match to TRBD1 (5 bases). The germline gives CDR1 SGDLS, CDR2 YYNGEE. The CDR3 is 15 amino acids. V gave up 2 bases and J gave up 9 bases, with 18 bases separating them.

V and J are TRBV5-1 and TRBJ2-7; TRBD1 aligns across 9 bases. Per germline, CDR1 SGHRS and CDR2 YFSETQ. J lost 1 base, V lost 0 bases, and 8 bases had no gene match. The CDR3 totals 17 residues. DNA for the CDR3: TGCGCCAGCAGCTTGGGGGGACAGGGTCCTTCGTCCTACGAGCAGTACTTC. Residues: CASSLGGQGPSSYEQYF.

Turning to this clone: Other DNA sequences in the same sample also yield this CDR3. V usage is TRBV9 and J usage is TRBJ1-1; D may be TRBD1 (5 bases). V lost 2 bases to trimming and J lost 5 bases, with 10 bases between them. This CDR3 spans 13 amino acids. Per germline, CDR1 SGDLS and CDR2 YYNGEE. The CDR3 here is CASSVSGGTEAFF. The CDR3 DNA reads as TGTGCCAGCAGCGTTTCGGGGGGAACTGAAGCTTTCTTT.

V usage is TRBV19 and J usage is TRBJ1-5; a possible D gene is TRBD1 (6 bases). Trimming stripped 10 bases from V and 3 bases from J, with 13 bases between. There are 13 residues in the CDR3. CDR1 is LNHDA and CDR2 is SQIVND in the germline V gene (reference sequence). The CDR3 sequence: CATGGYYNQPQHF. DNA for the CDR3: TGTGCCACGGGGGGCTATTACAATCAGCCCCAGCATTTT.

This clone was counted only a few times. The V and J genes are TRBV6-5 and TRBJ1-2; no definite D call. This CDR3 has 14 residues. CDR1 is MNHEY and CDR2 is SVGAGI in the germline V gene. The V and J ends lost 0 bases and 4 bases respectively, with 9 bases between them. The CDR3: CASSYSAGFYGYTF. DNA for the CDR3: TGTGCCAGCAGTTACTCGGCGGGATTCTATGGCTACACCTTC.

The chain employs TRBV13 and TRBJ1-6, with D possibly being TRBD1 (5 bases). The CDR3 totals 16 residues. Deletions cut 2 bases from V and 0 bases from J, with 8 bases between. Germline V gene sequence: CDR1 PRHDT, CDR2 FYEKMQ (reference sequence). The CDR3 DNA follows: TGTGCCAGCAGCTTATCAAGGGGCTCCTATAATTCACCCCTCCACTTT. Residues: CASSLSRGSYNSPLHF.

The chain joins TRBV6-5 to TRBJ1-5; D call uncertain. This CDR3 region has 13 residues. The germline V gene has CDR1 MNHEY and CDR2 SVGAGI. Trimming shortened V by 5 bases and J by 2 bases, and 7 bases separated the two germline ends. The CDR3 coding sequence is TGTGCCAGCAGTCGGAGTGGCAATCAGCCCCAGCATTTT. As protein: CASSRSGNQPQHF.

The genes are TRBV9 and TRBJ2-5; 8 nucleotides line up with TRBD2. Per germline, CDR1 SGDLS and CDR2 YYNGEE. Trimming cost V 1 base and J 4 bases; bases outside gene matches: 0. The CDR3 runs to 13 residues. In DNA form, the CDR3 reads TGTGCCAGCAGCGTAACTAGCGGAGAGACCCAGTACTTC. Translation: CASSVTSGETQYF.

The CDR3 protein is CASSHGTSGNYEQYF. DNA for the CDR3: TGTGCCAGCAGCCACGGGACTAGCGGAAACTACGAGCAGTACTTC. V is TRBV3-1 (or the pseudogene TRBV3-2) and J is TRBJ2-7, with 11 bases fitting TRBD2. V was pared by 3 bases and J by 3 bases, with 4 bases of the junction left unmatched. CDR1 LGHDT and CDR2 YNNKEL come from the germline V gene (reference sequence). This CDR3 spans 15 amino acids.

This chain joins TRBV28 and TRBJ2-5; 12 bases fit TRBD2. J gave up 1 base and V 2 bases, and 8 bases lay outside the gene matches. This CDR3 contains 18 residues. Looked up from germline, CDR1 is MDHEN and CDR2 is SYDVKM. The DNA for the CDR3 is TGTGCCAGCAGTTTAAATTTCGGACTAGCGGGGAGCCAAGAGACCCAGTACTTC. This gives the protein CASSLNFGLAGSQETQYF.

The V call is TRBV2, the J call TRBJ2-7; 10 nucleotides line up with TRBD1. The junction had 2 bases not matched to a gene; V was cut back by 6 bases and J by 0 bases. CDR3 length: 14 amino acids. CDR1 is SNHLY, CDR2 FYNNEI, per germline. In DNA, the CDR3 is TGTGCCAGCAGCAGGACAGGGGGCTCCTACGAGCAGTACTTC. Its protein is CASSRTGGSYEQYF.

The rearrangement joins TRBV13 to TRBJ2-2, with TRBD1 as a possible D gene (6 bases). Germline V gives CDR1 PRHDT, CDR2 FYEKMQ (reference sequence). Trimming took off 1 base at V and 3 bases at J, with 6 bases between the two ends. CDR3 length equals 14 residues. In DNA form, the CDR3 reads TGTGCCAGCAGCTTAGACAGGGACACCGGGGAGCTGTTTTTT. Translated, it gives CASSLDRDTGELFF.

The CDR3 DNA reads TGCGCCAGCAGCGTTGCGGTTAACTATGGCTACACCTTC. Translating gives CASSVAVNYGYTF. The chain has TRBV5-1 and TRBJ1-2; D remains ambiguous. Germline lookup yields CDR1 SGHRS and CDR2 YFSETQ. Trimming took 4 bases from V and 1 from J, leaving 8 bases between them. CDR3 length: 13 residues.

The chain has TRBV15 and TRBJ2-3; D might be TRBD2 (5 bases). This CDR3 comprises 14 residues. V was cut by 5 bases and J by 2 bases, with 11 bases left in between. The germline V gene encodes CDR1 LNHNV and CDR2 YYDKDF (reference sequence). CDR3 loop: CATSGGPYTDTQYF. CDR3 in DNA: TGTGCCACCAGCGGCGGGCCTTACACAGATACGCAGTATTTT.